The next 19 T cell receptor beta chains were all read from a single sample in a study of T cell responses to AZD1222 COVID-19 vaccine. Libraries were prepared by immunoSEQ multiplex PCR; TCRdb keeps only in-frame clonotypes and omits some of them. The sample lists fewer than 200,000 clones, roughly 92% occurring once. The source was peripheral blood, collected 28 days after the second dose of the MenACWY control vaccine. All receptors come from an adult who received the MenACWY meningococcal vaccine as a control.

This clone was picked up one time. V usage is TRBV23-1 and J usage is TRBJ2-3; D remains unclear. TRBV23-1 counts as an open reading frame of uncertain function. The germline V and J ends were trimmed by 4 bases and 5 bases, with 13 bases remaining between them. The CDR3 is 14 residues long. The CDR3, as DNA: TGCGCCAGCAGTCCGCTTCCGGATCTAGATACGCAGTATTTT. Amino acid sequence: CASSPLPDLDTQYF.

V and J are TRBV11-3 and TRBJ1-2; 9 nucleotides agree with TRBD1. The CDR3 loop spans 16 amino acids. Germline V lookup: CDR1 SGHNT, CDR2 YENEEA. Trimming cost V 3 bases and J 8 bases; bases outside gene matches: 13. This chain's CDR3 is CASSFTTGQGAQGYTF. The CDR3 DNA follows: TGTGCCAGCAGCTTTACCACGGGACAGGGAGCTCAGGGCTACACCTTC. The whole variable domain, remainder taken from reference TRBV11-3 and TRBJ1-2, is EAGVVQSPRYKIIEKKQPVAFWCNPISGHNTLYWYLQNLGQGPELLIRYENEEAVDDSQLPKDRFSAERLKGVDSTLKIQPAELGDSAVYLCASSFTTGQGAQGYTFGSGTRLTVV.

The chain is built from TRBV28 and TRBJ2-7; a possible D gene is TRBD1 (5 bases). The CDR3 sequence is 14 residues long. V dropped 3 bases and J dropped 4 bases, with 13 bases sitting between them. Germline CDR1 MDHEN, CDR2 SYDVKM. The CDR3: CASSLEQGPYEQYF. CDR3 DNA: TGTGCCAGCAGTTTGGAGCAGGGTCCTTACGAGCAGTACTTC.

The rearrangement joins TRBV11-3 to TRBJ1-1; D is undetermined. Germline values: CDR1 SGHNT, CDR2 YENEEA. V was cut by 3 bases and J by 8 bases, with 7 bases left in between. This CDR3 is built from 11 residues. CDR3 sequence reads: CASSFEQEAFF. Written as DNA, the CDR3 is TGTGCCAGCAGCTTTGAACAGGAAGCTTTCTTT.

This chain uses TRBV30 with TRBJ2-7; 8 nucleotides line up with TRBD1. CDR1 GTSNPN and CDR2 SVGIG come from the germline V gene (reference sequence). This CDR3 is built from 13 residues. V lost 4 bases and J lost 3; bases outside the gene matches: 5. CDR3 region: CAWTGGAYYEQYF. CDR3 DNA: TGTGCCTGGACAGGGGGCGCTTACTACGAGCAGTACTTC. Filled out from reference TRBV30 and TRBJ2-7, the complete variable domain reads SQTIHQWPATLVQPVGSPLSLECTVEGTSNPNLYWYRQAAGRGLQLLFYSVGIGQISSEVPQNLSASRPQDRQFILSSKKLLLSDSGFYLCAWTGGAYYEQYFGPGTRLTVT.

This clone was counted a single time. The chain uses TRBV7-2 and TRBJ1-6; TRBD1 might be the D (6 bases). Trimming took 0 bases from V and 10 from J, leaving 10 bases between them. The germline V gene encodes CDR1 SGHTA and CDR2 FQGNSA. The CDR3 extends over 14 amino acids. The CDR3 DNA reads TGTGCCAGCAGCTTAGCCACAGGGTCCTCACCCCTCCACTTT. This encodes CASSLATGSSPLHF.

This chain links TRBV6-6 with TRBJ2-7, with D possibly TRBD2 on 6 matching bases. In germline, CDR1 is MNHNY, CDR2 SVGAGI (reference sequence). The CDR3 is made up of 14 amino acids. V lost 2 bases, J lost 4 bases, and 12 bases lay in between. This CDR3 is CASSYGGVGYEQYF. The CDR3 DNA sequence: TGTGCCAGCAGTTACGGAGGGGTTGGTTACGAGCAGTACTTC.

This clone is a singleton in its sample. The rearrangement uses TRBV27 and TRBJ1-3; 7 bases map to TRBD1. The CDR3 runs to 17 residues. After removal of 5 bases from V and 0 bases from J, the junction contained 10 bases not matched to a gene. Germline V gene sequence: CDR1 MNHEY, CDR2 SMNVEV (reference sequence). CDR3 nucleotides: TGTGCCAGCAGTCCCCGACGAGGGGGCAACTCTGGAAACACCATATATTTT. It encodes CASSPRRGGNSGNTIYF.

CDR3 in DNA: TGTGCCAGCAGGGGTGACACTGAAGCTTTCTTT. Translated: CASRGDTEAFF. V usage is TRBV9 and J usage is TRBJ1-1, with D hard to call. Germline loops: CDR1 SGDLS, CDR2 YYNGEE. V lost 5 bases and J 3 bases, leaving 5 bases between the germline ends. The CDR3 is 11 amino acids.

The V and J genes are TRBV2 and TRBJ1-6; TRBD1 aligns across 9 bases. This CDR3 comprises 14 residues. From germline, CDR1 is SNHLY and CDR2 FYNNEI. V lost 6 bases to trimming and J lost 10 bases; unmatched junction nucleotides: 7. The CDR3 sequence is CASRVGTGLSPLHF. CDR3 nucleotides: TGTGCCAGCAGGGTTGGGACAGGGTTATCACCCCTCCACTTT.

This chain uses TRBV18 with TRBJ1-3; D unclear. The CDR3 length is 16 residues. CDR1 KGHSH and CDR2 LQKENI come from the germline V gene. Trimming stripped 2 bases from V and 0 bases from J, with 11 bases between. DNA of the CDR3: TGTGCCAGCTCACCAAAGGAGGGCCACTCTGGAAACACCATATATTTT. Translating it yields CASSPKEGHSGNTIYF.

This clone showed up just once. The chain joins TRBV18 to TRBJ2-1; the match to TRBD2 covers 9 bases. The junction had 9 bases not matched to a gene; V was cut back by 0 bases and J by 9 bases. Looked up from germline, CDR1 is KGHSH and CDR2 is LQKENI. CDR3 length equals 16 residues. The CDR3 sequence: CASSPPASGTSGEQFF. In DNA form, the CDR3 reads TGTGCCAGCTCACCACCGGCTAGCGGGACAAGCGGTGAGCAGTTCTTC.

The chain combines TRBV11-2 with TRBJ1-4; TRBD1 is a possible D gene (5 bases). The CDR3 is made up of 16 amino acids. V was trimmed by 0 bases and J by 7 bases, leaving 15 bases between them. CDR1 is SGHAT, CDR2 FQNNGV, per germline. CDR3 sequence reads: CASSLEGTAYGEKLFF. The CDR3, as DNA: TGTGCCAGCAGCTTAGAGGGGACGGCCTATGGTGAAAAACTGTTTTTT.

This clone was recorded a few times. This sequence joins TRBV4-2 and TRBJ2-1; TRBD1 might be the D (5 bases). The CDR3 covers 17 residues. Germline values: CDR1 LGHNA, CDR2 YNFKEQ. V was shortened by 0 bases and J by 4 bases, with 16 bases between the two germline ends. CDR3 nucleotide sequence: TGTGCCAGCAGCCAAGAAGGGAACCAGGGATGGTACAATGAGCAGTTCTTC. Translated: CASSQEGNQGWYNEQFF.

This clone showed up just once. The CDR3, as DNA: TGTGCCACCAGCAGAGGGGACGGACAGGGGACTGAAGCTTTCTTT. It encodes CATSRGDGQGTEAFF. This sequence joins TRBV15 and TRBJ1-1; 9 bases match TRBD1. The junction had 5 bases not matched to a gene; V was cut back by 1 base and J by 5 bases. Germline V gives CDR1 LNHNV, CDR2 YYDKDF (reference sequence). CDR3 size: 15 residues. The complete variable domain, with remaining parts taken from reference TRBV15 and TRBJ1-1, reads DAMVIQNPRYQVTQFGKPVTLSCSQTLNHNVMYWYQQKSSQAPKLLFHYYDKDFNNEADTPDNFQSRRPNTSFCFLDIRSPGLGDTAMYLCATSRGDGQGTEAFFGQGTRLTVV.

The chain carries TRBV6-2 or TRBV6-3 and TRBJ1-2; D ambiguous. Germline V gives CDR1 MNHEY, CDR2 SVGEGT. V was pared by 6 bases and J by 2 bases, with 10 bases between. This CDR3 has 13 amino acids. The chain's CDR3 is CASSQLTNYGYTF. The CDR3 DNA reads as TGTGCCAGCAGCCAACTAACCAACTATGGCTACACCTTC.

This chain uses TRBV9 with TRBJ2-7; 7 bases match TRBD2. V gave up 6 bases and J gave up 7 bases; unmatched junction bases: 10. From germline, CDR1 is SGDLS and CDR2 YYNGEE. The CDR3 consists of 13 residues. CDR3 in amino acids: CASTPGGPSEQYF. The DNA of the CDR3 is TGTGCCAGCACCCCGGGGGGTCCGTCGGAGCAGTACTTC. Combining the CDR3 with reference TRBV9 and TRBJ2-7 gives the whole variable domain DSGVTQTPKHLITATGQRVTLRCSPRSGDLSVYWYQQSLDQGLQFLIQYYNGEERAKGNILERFSAQQFPDLHSELNLSSLELGDSALYFCASTPGGPSEQYFGPGTRLTVT.

This clone was seen only once. The chain joins TRBV7-2 to TRBJ1-1; tentative D call: TRBD1 (6 bases). Germline lookup yields CDR1 SGHTA and CDR2 FQGNSA. The CDR3 length is 15 residues. Trimming stripped 1 base from V and 5 bases from J, with 14 bases between. This chain's CDR3 is CASSLGAGVGTEAFF. Here the CDR3 DNA reads TGTGCCAGCAGCTTAGGAGCAGGGGTAGGGACTGAAGCTTTCTTT.

This chain connects TRBV2 to TRBJ1-1; D not certain. V gave up 7 bases and J gave up 6 bases, with 9 bases separating them. Germline lookup yields CDR1 SNHLY and CDR2 FYNNEI. The CDR3 runs to 11 residues. The CDR3 DNA reads TGTGCCAGCATCCTACGAGCTGAAGCTTTCTTT. Amino acid sequence: CASILRAEAFF.